Shown below are 14 T cell receptor beta chains from a single sample sequenced in a study of B cell selection in AIRE deficiency. Clones were read by immunoSEQ multiplex PCR, and TCRdb kept only the in-frame ones, dropping some. The sample contains about 25,000 clones, around 96% of which appear only once. Sorting defined conventional CD4 T cells as CD4+CD127+. The material sequenced was CD4+CD127+ conventional T cells sorted from PBMCs. All receptors come from a human donor in good health.

This chain links TRBV7-9 with TRBJ2-7, with D unresolved. V gave up 4 bases and J gave up 7 bases, with 23 bases separating them. The CDR3 consists of 16 residues. Germline CDR1 reads SEHNR; CDR2 reads FQNEAQ (reference sequence). The CDR3 protein is CASSSPAPRASEEQYF. In nucleotides, the CDR3 is TGTGCCAGCAGCTCCCCAGCCCCCCGGGCCTCGGAAGAGCAGTACTTC. Filled out from reference TRBV7-9 and TRBJ2-7, the complete variable domain reads DTGVSQNPRHKITKRGQNVTFRCDPISEHNRLYWYRQTLGQGPEFLTYFQNEAQLEKSRLLSDRFSAERPKGSFSTLEIQRTEQGDSAMYLCASSSPAPRASEEQYFGPGTRLTVT.

The chain couples TRBV15 to TRBJ2-7; D is ambiguous. CDR3 length equals 13 residues. Germline lookup yields CDR1 LNHNV and CDR2 YYDKDF (reference sequence). Trimming took 0 bases from V and 5 from J, leaving 8 bases between them. The CDR3 DNA reads as TGTGCCACCAGCAGAGATCTAAGAGACGAGCAGTACTTC. Its protein is CATSRDLRDEQYF.

This clone came up once. The chain joins TRBV9 to TRBJ1-2; the D gene is possibly TRBD1 (5 bases). Trimming stripped 0 bases from V and 4 bases from J, with 10 bases between. The CDR3 spans 14 residues. From germline, CDR1 is SGDLS and CDR2 YYNGEE. The CDR3, as DNA: TGTGCCAGCAGCGTAGGTCGGGGACTCTATGGCTACACCTTC. Protein: CASSVGRGLYGYTF.

This sequence joins TRBV4-3 and TRBJ2-7; either TRBD1 or TRBD2 may fit D (5 bases each). V shed 3 bases and J shed 4 bases, with 16 bases lying between them. Germline values: CDR1 LGHNA, CDR2 YSLEER. This CDR3 is 15 amino acids long. The CDR3 bases are TGCGCCAGCAGCCACTACCGGGACGGATTTTACGAGCAGTACTTC. Protein: CASSHYRDGFYEQYF.

The chain joins TRBV6-5 to TRBJ1-4; no definite D call. Germline CDR1 and CDR2: MNHEY and SVGAGI. Trimming stripped 3 bases from V and 1 base from J, with 6 bases between. The CDR3 has 14 residues. CDR3 DNA sequence: TGTGCCAGCAGTTATGGAGGAACTAATGAAAAACTGTTTTTT. This codes for CASSYGGTNEKLFF.

This sequence joins TRBV9 and TRBJ1-2, with a possible D match to TRBD1 (6 bases). The germline V gene encodes CDR1 SGDLS and CDR2 YYNGEE. V lost 4 bases and J lost 0, with 10 bases in between. The CDR3 has 14 residues. CDR3 nucleotides: TGTGCCAGCAGCAGGGACATGACTAACTATGGCTACACCTTC. Translated, it gives CASSRDMTNYGYTF.

The V gene is TRBV28, the J gene TRBJ2-3, with 9 bases aligning to TRBD2. Germline CDR1 is MDHEN and CDR2 is SYDVKM. The CDR3 contains 16 residues. J lost 1 base, V lost 5 bases, and 7 bases had no gene match. The CDR3 region is CASSPRLAGGTDTQYF. For the CDR3, the DNA is TGTGCCAGCAGTCCCCGGTTAGCGGGGGGCACAGATACGCAGTATTTT. Complete variable domain (other parts from reference TRBV28 and TRBJ2-3): DVKVTQSSRYLVKRTGEKVFLECVQDMDHENMFWYRQDPGLGLRLIYFSYDVKMKEKGDIPEGYSVSREKKERFSLILESASTNQTSMYLCASSPRLAGGTDTQYFGPGTRLTVL.

The chain joins TRBV19 to TRBJ1-5; no definite D call. This CDR3 comprises 14 residues. Germline CDR1 LNHDA, CDR2 SQIVND (reference sequence). Trimming took off 5 bases at V and 2 bases at J, with 10 bases between the two ends. This CDR3 reads CASSEGSRNQPQHF. The CDR3 DNA follows: TGTGCCAGTAGTGAGGGATCACGCAATCAGCCCCAGCATTTT.

The chain uses TRBV30 and TRBJ2-1; 8 positions agree with TRBD2. Germline assignment: CDR1 GTSNPN and CDR2 SVGIG (reference sequence). The V segment lost 2 bases and the J segment 10 bases; nucleotides outside the gene matches: 7. The CDR3 is 13 amino acids. The CDR3 sequence is CAWSSTREGEQFF. As DNA, the CDR3 is TGTGCCTGGAGTTCGACACGGGAGGGGGAGCAGTTCTTC.

The chain combines TRBV14 with TRBJ2-5, with D hard to call. The CDR3 totals 17 residues. CDR1 and CDR2 (germline): SGHDN, FVKESK. V was trimmed by 4 bases and J by 5 bases, leaving 23 bases between them. CDR3 in DNA: TGTGCCAGCAGCCGTGGAATCGGTTTCAGATTCTCTGAGACCCAGTACTTC. Amino acid sequence: CASSRGIGFRFSETQYF.

On this clone itself: The germline gene is not matched at one end of the junction; a read error may be the cause. Other DNA sequences in this specimen translate into the identical CDR3. The chain joins TRBV29-1 to TRBJ1-2; D not resolved. Germline CDR1 and CDR2: SQVTM and ANQGSEA. The CDR3 loop spans 11 amino acids. The CDR3 spells CSVGSTAGYTF. CDR3 bases: TGCAGCGTTGGTTCCACAGCTGGCTACACCTTT.

The rearrangement links TRBV2 to TRBJ1-5, with D uncertain. Germline CDR1 and CDR2: SNHLY and FYNNEI. The CDR3 loop spans 15 amino acids. V lost 6 bases, J lost 1 base, and 13 bases lay in between. CDR3 coding DNA: TGTGCCAGCAGCCCCCAAGCAGACAGCAATCAGCCCCAGCATTTT. Its protein is CASSPQADSNQPQHF.

The rearrangement joins TRBV29-1 to TRBJ2-7; 8 nucleotides match TRBD2. Trimming took 7 bases from V and 3 from J; bases not matched to a gene: 5. The CDR3 sequence is 12 residues long. Germline V gene data show CDR1 as SQVTM and CDR2 as ANQGSEA. The CDR3 sequence is CSARGRLYEQYF. In nucleotides, the CDR3 is TGCAGCGCCCGCGGGAGGCTCTACGAGCAGTACTTC.

The chain carries TRBV11-3 and TRBJ2-3; the match to TRBD1 covers 7 bases. Germline loops: CDR1 SGHNT, CDR2 YENEEA. V was pared by 5 bases and J by 3 bases, with 5 bases of the junction left unmatched. The CDR3 is 14 residues long. CDR3 sequence (DNA): TGTGCCAGCAGCCCTGAGGGACAGACAGATACGCAGTATTTT. It is translated as CASSPEGQTDTQYF.